The 14 T cell receptor beta chains reported below all come from one sample, sequenced in a study of OX40 agonist ivuxolimab in advanced cancers. Libraries were prepared by immunoSEQ multiplex PCR; TCRdb keeps only in-frame clonotypes and omits some of them. The sample records 65,000 to 90,000 clones, around nine tenths being singletons. The sample here was CD4+ or CD8+ T cells sorted from blood, taken in a trial of the OX40 agonist ivuxolimab. Receptor source: an adult with an advanced solid tumor such as melanoma, head and neck, liver or kidney cancer.

Comment on this clone: The junction does not match germline at one end; this may be a read error. The chain combines TRBV7-7 with TRBJ2-5, with D maybe TRBD1 (6 bases). The CDR3 covers 13 residues. Germline V gene lookup returns CDR1 SSHAT and CDR2 FNYEAQ (reference sequence). The CDR3 spells CASSLGGQETQYF. The CDR3 DNA reads as TGTGCTAGCAGCTTAGGGGGCCAAGAGACCCAGTACTTC.

The sample holds a few counts of this clone. V gene TRBV14 combines with J gene TRBJ2-1; D is ambiguous. Germline V gene data show CDR1 as SGHDN and CDR2 as FVKESK. V lost 0 bases, J lost 5 bases, and 17 bases lay in between. The CDR3 covers 17 residues. The CDR3 protein is CASSQDDGPLRNNEQFF. The DNA of the CDR3 is TGTGCCAGCAGCCAAGATGATGGGCCCCTCAGGAACAATGAGCAGTTCTTC. Complete variable domain (other parts from reference TRBV14 and TRBJ2-1): EAGVTQFPSHSVIEKGQTVTLRCDPISGHDNLYWYRRVMGKEIKFLLHFVKESKQDESGMPNNRFLAERTGGTYSTLKVQPAELEDSGVYFCASSQDDGPLRNNEQFFGPGTRLTVL.

The chain carries TRBV7-7 and TRBJ1-3; TRBD1 might be the D (5 bases). V lost 4 bases, J lost 0 bases, and 10 bases lay in between. Looked up from germline, CDR1 is SSHAT and CDR2 is FNYEAQ (reference sequence). This CDR3 is built from 15 residues. The CDR3 region is CASSSGLHSGNTIYF. DNA of the CDR3: TGTGCCAGCAGCTCGGGACTCCACTCTGGAAACACCATATATTTT.

This CDR3 is CASLGQGVYGYTF. The CDR3 nucleotides read TGTGCCAGCCTGGGACAGGGAGTCTATGGCTACACCTTC. V usage is TRBV2 and J usage is TRBJ1-2; TRBD1 matches 9 bases. Germline trimming cut 8 bases from V and 4 bases from J; bases unmatched to any gene: 5. This CDR3 comprises 13 residues. Germline lookup yields CDR1 SNHLY and CDR2 FYNNEI.

The sample holds one count of this clone. This chain's CDR3 is CASSRETAGGVDQPQHF. For the CDR3, the DNA is TGCGCCAGCAGCCGCGAAACCGCAGGGGGCGTCGATCAGCCCCAGCATTTT. This chain links TRBV4-1 with TRBJ1-5; 8 nucleotides line up with TRBD1. Germline V gene data show CDR1 as MGHRA and CDR2 as YSYEKL. J lost 5 bases, V lost 4 bases, and 13 bases had no gene match. This CDR3 spans 17 amino acids.

The V call is TRBV7-2, the J call TRBJ1-4; D gene ambiguous. Germline V lookup: CDR1 SGHTA, CDR2 FQGNSA. There are 15 residues in the CDR3. V was trimmed by 1 base and J by 4 bases, leaving 10 bases between them. This CDR3 reads CASSLGKMGNEKLFF. In DNA, the CDR3 is TGTGCCAGCAGCTTAGGGAAAATGGGTAATGAAAAACTGTTTTTT.

This clone showed up just a few times. V and J are TRBV27 and TRBJ1-1, with D unresolved. This CDR3 has 12 amino acids. V lost 6 bases and J lost 1, with 6 bases in between. Germline V lookup: CDR1 MNHEY, CDR2 SMNVEV (reference sequence). The CDR3 DNA reads as TGTGCCAGCAGGGTCGGGAACACTGAAGCTTTCTTT. The encoded protein is CASRVGNTEAFF.

The rearrangement uses TRBV2 and TRBJ2-6; D uncertain. This CDR3 comprises 12 residues. Between the trimmed V and J ends, which lost 6 bases and 4 bases, there was a span of 4 bases. Per the germline V gene, CDR1 is SNHLY and CDR2 is FYNNEI. This CDR3 reads CASSAGANVLTF. The CDR3 DNA is TGTGCCAGCAGCGCAGGGGCCAACGTCCTGACTTTC.

V and J are TRBV10-3 and TRBJ1-1; 8 bases are a match to TRBD1. Germline CDR1 ENHRY, CDR2 SYGVKD. J gave up 4 bases and V 2 bases, and 3 bases lay outside the gene matches. This CDR3 is built from 14 residues. The CDR3 region has the DNA TGTGCCATCAGTGAGGCTGACAGGGGCACTGAAGCTTTCTTT. Translation gives CAISEADRGTEAFF.

V gene TRBV7-8 combines with J gene TRBJ1-2, with no clear D. V lost 6 bases and J 3 bases, leaving 11 bases between the germline ends. Germline loops: CDR1 SGHVS, CDR2 FQNEAQ. The CDR3 length is 13 residues. The CDR3 loop reads CASRNSSHYGYTF. The CDR3 DNA reads TGTGCCAGCAGAAACAGTTCTCACTATGGCTACACCTTC.

This clone occurred once. The chain joins TRBV10-3 to TRBJ2-3; D is perhaps TRBD1 or TRBD2 (5 bases each). CDR3 length equals 14 residues. CDR1 and CDR2 from the germline V gene are ENHRY and SYGVKD. Between the trimmed V and J ends, which lost 3 bases and 1 base, there was a span of 8 bases. The CDR3, as DNA: TGTGCCATCAGTGACAGGGAGCGCACAGATACGCAGTATTTT. It codes for CAISDRERTDTQYF.

This clone appeared a single time. The CDR3 DNA is TGTGCTAGTGGTTTGGAAGTCGGGACAAACACCGGGGAGCTGTTTTTT. Its protein product is CASGLEVGTNTGELFF. J is TRBJ2-2 and V is TRBV12-5; D is possibly TRBD1 (6 bases). Between the trimmed V and J ends, which lost 1 base and 2 bases, there was a span of 11 bases. The CDR3 extends over 16 amino acids. CDR1 and CDR2 (germline): LGHNT, FRNRAP. Complete variable domain (other parts from reference TRBV12-5 and TRBJ2-2): DARVTQTPRHKVTEMGQEVTMRCQPILGHNTVFWYRQTMMQGLELLAYFRNRAPLDDSGMPKDRFSAEMPDATLATLKIQPSEPRDSAVYFCASGLEVGTNTGELFFGEGSRLTVL.

This chain connects TRBV19 to TRBJ1-1, with D possibly matching TRBD1 (5 bases). V dropped 7 bases and J dropped 0 bases, with 12 bases sitting between them. The CDR3 contains 14 residues. Germline CDR1 is LNHDA and CDR2 is SQIVND (reference sequence). The CDR3 bases are TGTGCCAGTAACCCGGGACGTTTGAACACTGAAGCTTTCTTT. Residues: CASNPGRLNTEAFF. The full variable domain, rest sourced from reference TRBV19 and TRBJ1-1, is DGGITQSPKYLFRKEGQNVTLSCEQNLNHDAMYWYRQDPGQGLRLIYYSQIVNDFQKGDIAEGYSVSREKKESFPLTVTSAQKNPTAFYLCASNPGRLNTEAFFGQGTRLTVV.

This clone has only one observation. The chain uses TRBV4-2 and TRBJ2-7; D is perhaps TRBD1 (6 bases). Per the germline V gene, CDR1 is LGHNA and CDR2 is YNFKEQ. CDR3 length equals 14 residues. V dropped 0 bases and J dropped 2 bases, with 8 bases sitting between them. The CDR3 DNA follows: TGTGCCAGCAGCCAAGATAGGACAGCCTACGAGCAGTACTTC. This codes for CASSQDRTAYEQYF.